This is a list of T cell receptor beta chains from one sample in a study of cytomegalovirus exposure and HLA in healthy donors. Generated by immunoSEQ multiplex PCR, the TCRdb table keeps only in-frame clones and is missing some. The table records over 150,000 clones, 75% to 90% of them present only once. Specimen: PBMCs. The receptors come from a man aged 18 to 35 in good health and CMV-seropositive. Both conserved end residues are part of each CDR3. Each record gives: clone size, J gene, V gene, D gene, CDR3 protein, CDR3 DNA. D genes are given only for firm matches. Only part of the rows carry a size: once, few, many, or a class if the clone is expanded.

. TRBJ1-3 TRBV10-1 . CASSEYFGNTIYF TGCGCCAGCAGTGAGTACTTTGGAAACACCATATATTTT
. TRBJ1-5 TRBV10-3 . CAISAGGGGGFQPQHF TGTGCCATCAGTGCCGGTGGGGGGGGTGGATTTCAGCCCCAGCATTTT
. TRBJ2-6 TRBV2 . CASRAVDSGANVLTF TGTGCCAGCAGAGCGGTTGACTCTGGGGCCAACGTCCTGACTTTC
once TRBJ1-4 TRBV27 . CASRRRGEKLFF TGTGCCAGCAGGCGTAGGGGTGAAAAACTGTTTTTT
few TRBJ1-2 TRBV5-1 . CASSLERTYGYTF TGCGCCAGCAGCTTGGAGCGGACCTATGGCTACACCTTC
. TRBJ2-5 TRBV19 . CASSRGSGQETQYF TGTGCCAGTAGTAGAGGTAGCGGCCAAGAGACCCAGTACTTC
. TRBJ1-2 TRBV7-9 . CASSPTGTNYGYTF TGTGCCAGCAGCCCCACAGGGACAAACTATGGCTACACCTTC
. TRBJ2-3 TRBV30 TRBD2 CAWSVMRTYRTSGGTDTQYF TGTGCCTGGAGTGTAATGAGGACCTATCGGACTAGCGGGGGCACAGATACGCAGTATTTT
. TRBJ1-2 TRBV9 . CASSVAEGTYGYTF TGTGCCAGCAGCGTAGCGGAGGGCACCTATGGCTACACCTTC
. TRBJ2-7 TRBV6-6 TRBD1 CASTPAGTGGYEQYF TGTGCCAGCACCCCAGCCGGGACAGGGGGCTACGAGCAGTACTTC
. TRBJ2-5 TRBV7-6 TRBD2 CASSSGLAGKETQYF TGTGCCAGCAGCTCAGGACTAGCGGGAAAAGAGACCCAGTACTTC
. TRBJ2-2 TRBV7-3 . CASSLGGGWNTGELFF TGTGCCAGCAGCTTAGGGGGCGGGTGGAACACCGGGGAGCTGTTTTTT
. TRBJ2-7 TRBV7-2 . CASSLGTAPQSPYEQYF TGTGCCAGCAGCTTAGGCACCGCACCCCAGTCCCCTTACGAGCAGTACTTC
. TRBJ2-3 TRBV19 TRBD2 CASRARRESRTDTQYF TGTGCCAGTCGGGCGAGGCGGGAGTCGAGAACAGATACGCAGTATTTT
. TRBJ2-6 TRBV19 TRBD2 CASSTSGTGSGANVLTF TGTGCCAGTAGTACAAGCGGGACTGGCTCTGGGGCCAACGTCCTGACTTTC
. TRBJ1-6 TRBV29-1 TRBD1 CSVGGTGGSYNSPLHF TGCAGCGTTGGGGGGACAGGCGGCTCCTATAATTCACCCCTCCACTTT
. TRBJ2-7 TRBV6-1 . CASSGGGDTYEQYF TGTGCCAGCAGTGGGGGCGGGGATACCTACGAGCAGTACTTC
. TRBJ2-5 TRBV6-5 . CASSLSRGSETQYF TGTGCCAGCAGTTTATCAAGGGGTTCAGAGACCCAGTACTTC
. TRBJ1-6 TRBV6-5 . CASSYSARRNSPLHF TGTGCCAGCAGTTACTCGGCTAGGCGGAATTCACCCCTCCACTTT
. TRBJ1-4 TRBV13 TRBD1 CASSPRQGGEKLFF TGTGCCAGCAGCCCTCGACAGGGTGGAGAAAAACTGTTTTTT
. TRBJ2-2 TRBV29-1 . CSVENPGPGELFF TGCAGCGTTGAGAACCCAGGGCCCGGGGAGCTGTTTTTT
. TRBJ2-7 TRBV27 . CASSARQGPDEQYF TGTGCCAGCAGTGCTCGTCAGGGTCCCGACGAGCAGTACTTC
. TRBJ1-2 TRBV11-3 . CASSSIRRGYGYTF TGTGCCAGCAGCTCTATTCGTCGGGGTTATGGCTACACCTTC
. TRBJ1-1 TRBV18 . CASSREGTEAFF TGTGCCAGCTCCCGGGAGGGTACTGAAGCTTTCTTT
. TRBJ2-6 TRBV10-2 TRBD1 CARGDRGSGANVLTF TGCGCCAGGGGGGACAGGGGCTCTGGGGCCAACGTCCTGACTTTC
. TRBJ1-2 TRBV6-6 TRBD1 CASTNGTGAGYGYTF TGTGCCAGCACCAACGGGACAGGGGCTGGCTATGGCTACACCTTC
. TRBJ2-7 TRBV7-2 TRBD2 CASSFLSSGGQSSYEQYF TGTGCCAGCAGCTTTTTGTCTAGCGGGGGCCAAAGCTCCTACGAGCAGTACTTC
. TRBJ1-1 TRBV10-3 TRBD1 CAISGGQGAFF TGTGCCATCAGTGGGGGACAGGGAGCTTTCTTT
. TRBJ1-1 TRBV30 . CAWRTGLVGTEAFF TGCGCCTGGAGAACAGGGCTGGTGGGCACTGAAGCTTTCTTT
. TRBJ2-1 TRBV6-5 TRBD1 CASSPGTGINNEQFF TGTGCCAGCAGTCCGGGGACAGGGATTAACAATGAGCAGTTCTTC
. TRBJ1-3 TRBV7-2 . CASSFRGAQGNTIYF TGTGCCAGCAGCTTTCGGGGGGCGCAAGGAAACACCATATATTTT
. TRBJ2-2 TRBV7-2 . CASSSQGGNTGELFF TGTGCCAGCAGCTCTCAGGGTGGGAACACCGGGGAGCTGTTTTTT
few TRBJ2-2 TRBV19 TRBD1 CASSTRDSYTGELFF TGTGCCAGTAGTACCCGGGACAGCTACACCGGGGAGCTGTTTTTT
. TRBJ1-4 TRBV7-6 TRBD1 CASSLGGAYKKLFF TGTGCCAGCAGCCTAGGGGGCGCATATAAAAAACTGTTTTTT
. TRBJ1-1 TRBV19 . CASSTRTSPMNTEAFF TGTGCCAGTAGTACGAGAACCTCACCCATGAACACTGAAGCTTTCTTT
. TRBJ2-7 TRBV6-5 . CASREGVTGFYEQYF TGTGCCAGCAGAGAGGGGGTCACAGGATTCTACGAGCAGTACTTC
. TRBJ1-6 TRBV16 . CASSQAGYNSPLHF TGTGCCAGCAGCCAAGCAGGCTATAATTCACCCCTCCACTTT
. TRBJ1-5 TRBV6-5 . CASADSNNQPQHF TGTGCCAGCGCGGACAGCAACAATCAGCCCCAGCATTTT
. TRBJ2-1 TRBV12-5 TRBD2 CASGLEKLAGAHEQFF TGTGCTAGTGGTTTGGAAAAACTAGCGGGGGCTCATGAGCAGTTCTTC
. TRBJ2-5 TRBV25-1 TRBD2 CASSEYRTSGETQYF TGTGCCAGCAGTGAATATCGGACTAGCGGAGAGACCCAGTACTTC
. TRBJ1-1 TRBV4-3 . CASSQGGGRNTEAFF TGCGCCAGCAGCCAAGGAGGAGGGAGGAACACTGAAGCTTTCTTT
. TRBJ2-7 TRBV27 TRBD1 CASSLGTEHYEQYF TGTGCCAGCAGTTTGGGGACAGAACACTACGAGCAGTACTTC
. TRBJ1-2 TRBV4-1 . CASSQDPPRLSNYGYTF TGCGCCAGCAGCCAAGATCCCCCCAGACTCTCTAACTATGGCTACACCTTC
. TRBJ1-2 TRBV18 TRBD1 CASSPREGANYGYTF TGTGCCAGCTCACCCCGGGAGGGGGCCAACTATGGCTACACCTTC